This T cell receptor (beta chain) was sequenced during a study of beta chain features in type 1 diabetes. The CDR3 totals 14 residues. Germline V gene sequence: CDR1 SGHTA, CDR2 FQGNSA. Germline trimming cut 3 bases from V and 8 bases from J; bases unmatched to any gene: 8. Every isolated RNA sample was fully reverse transcribed, so sequencing captured expressed TCRB transcripts. Sequencing used immunoSEQ multiplex PCR; TCRdb keeps in-frame clones, though not all of them. The repertoire has approximately 150,000 clones, more than 9% of them found once; the top ten carry under 1.5%. In this sample, this clone turned up a few times. Its specificity is not known. General study findings and limits: Compared to healthy donors, patients appeared to have naive, central memory and Treg TCRB repertoires that were more alike.

The sequence derives from a man younger than 30 in good health. This chain joins TRBV7-2 and TRBJ1-2; 8 bases agree with TRBD1. Material: naive CD4+ T cells from blood. The CDR3 loop reads CASSFYRGEEGYTF. The CDR3 nucleotides read TGTGCCAGCAGCTTCTACAGGGGGGAGGAAGGCTACACCTTC.